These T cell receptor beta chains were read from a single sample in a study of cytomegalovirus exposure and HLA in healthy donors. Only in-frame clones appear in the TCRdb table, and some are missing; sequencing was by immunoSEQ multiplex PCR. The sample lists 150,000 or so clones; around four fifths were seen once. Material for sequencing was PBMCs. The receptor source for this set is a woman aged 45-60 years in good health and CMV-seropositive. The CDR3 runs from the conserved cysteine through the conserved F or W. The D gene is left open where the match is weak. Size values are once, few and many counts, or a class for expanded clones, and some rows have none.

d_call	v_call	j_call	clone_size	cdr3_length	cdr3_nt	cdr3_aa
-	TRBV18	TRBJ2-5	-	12	TGTGCCAGCTCACCCCTCCAAGAGACCCAGTACTTC	CASSPLQETQYF
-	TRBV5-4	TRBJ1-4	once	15	TGTGCCAGCAGTCAAGGGGGGGGAGTAGATGAAAAACTGTTTTTT	CASSQGGGVDEKLFF
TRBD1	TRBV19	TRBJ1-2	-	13	TGTGCCAGTATCCCAAGGACAGGGAATGGCTACACCTTC	CASIPRTGNGYTF
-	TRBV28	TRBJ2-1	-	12	TGTGCCAGCAGGGCCTCCTACAATGAGCAGTTCTTC	CASRASYNEQFF
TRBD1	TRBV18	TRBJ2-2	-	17	TGTGCCAGCTCACACCGAGGGGGCAATTCAGGTCCCGGGGAGCTGTTTTTT	CASSHRGGNSGPGELFF
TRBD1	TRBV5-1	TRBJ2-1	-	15	TGCGCCAGCAGTTCCGGGACAGGGGTCGGCAATGAGCAGTTCTTC	CASSSGTGVGNEQFF
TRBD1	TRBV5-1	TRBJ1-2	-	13	TGCGCCAGCAGCCAGACAGGGATGTATGGCTACACCTTC	CASSQTGMYGYTF
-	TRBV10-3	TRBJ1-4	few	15	TGTGCCAGCAGTTACTCGAGGAGGATTAATGAAAAACTGTTTTTT	CASSYSRRINEKLFF
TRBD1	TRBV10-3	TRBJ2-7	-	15	TGTGCCATCACCCGGGGGACAGGAGGCTCCTACGAGCAGTACTTC	CAITRGTGGSYEQYF
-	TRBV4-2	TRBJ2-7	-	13	TGTGCCAGCAGCCAAGGTCCTTACTACGAGCAGTACTTC	CASSQGPYYEQYF
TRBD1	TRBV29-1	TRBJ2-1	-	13	TGCAGCGTTGGACAGGGGGCACTCAATGAGCAGTTCTTC	CSVGQGALNEQFF
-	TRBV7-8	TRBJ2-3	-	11	TGTGCCAGCAGTGGCCCTGGTACGCAGTATTTT	CASSGPGTQYF
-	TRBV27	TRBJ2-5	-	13	TGTGCCAGCAGTTTATTTAGCGAAGAGACCCAGTACTTC	CASSLFSEETQYF
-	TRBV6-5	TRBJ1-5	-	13	TGTGCCAGCAGTTATGCCTCCGGTCAGCCCCAGCATTTT	CASSYASGQPQHF
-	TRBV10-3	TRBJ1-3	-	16	TGTGCCATCAGTGGGACAAGTCAAGGGTCTGGAAACACCATATATTTT	CAISGTSQGSGNTIYF
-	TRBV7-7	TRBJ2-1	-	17	TGTGCTAGCAGCTTAGCGCTTGAGGGGGGGCCTAACAATGAGCAGTTCTTC	CASSLALEGGPNNEQFF
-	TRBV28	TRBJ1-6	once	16	TGTGCCAGCGGACTCCTCGTCCCCACAGAAAATTCACCCCTCCACTTT	CASGLLVPTENSPLHF
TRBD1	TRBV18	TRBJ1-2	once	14	TGTGCCAGCTCACACCGGGACAGGGACTATGGCTACACCTTC	CASSHRDRDYGYTF
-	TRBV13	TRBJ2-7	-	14	TGTGCCAGCAGCTTAGGACTTGGGGCCGGAGAGCAGTACTTC	CASSLGLGAGEQYF
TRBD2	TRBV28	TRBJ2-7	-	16	TGTGCCAGCAGTTCCTATGCGGGAGGTTTTTCCTACGAGCAGTACTTC	CASSSYAGGFSYEQYF
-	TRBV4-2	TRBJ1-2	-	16	TGTGCCAGCAGCCAAGTGGAAAGACAGGCTAACTATGGCTACACCTTC	CASSQVERQANYGYTF
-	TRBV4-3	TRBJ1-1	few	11	TGCGCCAGCAGCCAATCCGGGGAAGCTTTCTTT	CASSQSGEAFF
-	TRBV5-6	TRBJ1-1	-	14	TGTGCCAGCAGCTTGTTCTGGGTTGAGGCTGAAGCTTTCTTT	CASSLFWVEAEAFF
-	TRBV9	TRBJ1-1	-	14	TGTGCCAGCAGCGTAGCAGGTTCGACGATTGAAGCTTTCTTT	CASSVAGSTIEAFF
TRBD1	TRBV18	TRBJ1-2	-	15	TGTGCCAGCTCACCCGCAGGGACAGGGGAGTATGGCTACACCTTC	CASSPAGTGEYGYTF
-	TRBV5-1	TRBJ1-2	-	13	TGCGCCAGCAGACCAGGGGCTGGGTATGGCTACACCTTC	CASRPGAGYGYTF
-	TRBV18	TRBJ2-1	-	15	TGTGCCAGCTCACCTTCAAAAGGACAGTTCGGTGAGCAGTTCTTC	CASSPSKGQFGEQFF
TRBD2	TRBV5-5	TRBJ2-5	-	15	TGTGCCAGCACACGAAACACCGGGGGGCAAGAGACCCAGTACTTC	CASTRNTGGQETQYF
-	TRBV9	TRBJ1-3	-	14	TGTGCCAGCAGTAGCTCCGGGGCTGGAAACACCATATATTTT	CASSSSGAGNTIYF
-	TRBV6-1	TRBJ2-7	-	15	TGTGCCAGCAGTGAAGCCTCGACAGCCACCTACGAGCAGTACTTC	CASSEASTATYEQYF
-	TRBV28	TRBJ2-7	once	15	TGTGCCAGCAGTTTAGGACCAGGGCTCTCCTACGAGCAGTACTTC	CASSLGPGLSYEQYF
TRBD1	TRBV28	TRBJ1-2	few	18	TGTGCCAGCAGTGATACGGCGGGACAGGGTACGTCTAACTATGGCTACACCTTC	CASSDTAGQGTSNYGYTF
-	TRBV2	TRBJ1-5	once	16	TGTGCCAGCAGTGACAGTCCCCAGGAAAGCAATCAGCCCCAGCATTTT	CASSDSPQESNQPQHF
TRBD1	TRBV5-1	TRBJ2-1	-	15	TGCGCCAGCAGCTTGGAGGGACAGGGGAGCAATGAGCAGTTCTTC	CASSLEGQGSNEQFF
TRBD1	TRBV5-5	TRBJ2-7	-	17	TGTGCCAGCAGCTTGATTGTCCTTCGGGACAGGGTTTACGAGCAGTACTTC	CASSLIVLRDRVYEQYF
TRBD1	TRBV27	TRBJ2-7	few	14	TGTGCCAGCAGTACAGGGACAGGGGGATACGAGCAGTACTTC	CASSTGTGGYEQYF
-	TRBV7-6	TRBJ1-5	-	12	TGTGCCAGCAGCCACCCTGCCGGGGCCCAGCATTTT	CASSHPAGAQHF
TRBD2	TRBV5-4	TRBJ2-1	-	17	TGTGCCAGCAGCAGGACTAGCGGGGGGAGCTCCTACAATGAGCAGTTCTTC	CASSRTSGGSSYNEQFF
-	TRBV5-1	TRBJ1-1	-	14	TGCGCCAGCAGCTGGGGAGGGGGGAACACTGAAGCTTTCTTT	CASSWGGGNTEAFF
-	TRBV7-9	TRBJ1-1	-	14	TGTGCCAGCAGCTTACCGACAGGGAACACTGAAGCTTTCTTT	CASSLPTGNTEAFF
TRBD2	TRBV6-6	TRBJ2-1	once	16	TGTGCCAGCAGTTTGGCGGGAGGACTGGCTCACAATGAGCAGTTCTTC	CASSLAGGLAHNEQFF
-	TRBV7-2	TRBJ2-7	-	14	TGTGCCAGCAGACAACAGGGTTGGGCCTACGAGCAGTACTTC	CASRQQGWAYEQYF
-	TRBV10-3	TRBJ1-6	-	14	TGTGCCATCAGTGTAGGAGGGAATAATTCACCCCTCCACTTT	CAISVGGNNSPLHF
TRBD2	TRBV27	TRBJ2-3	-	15	TGTGCCAGCGGGGGTAGCGGGAGGGAAATAGATACGCAGTATTTT	CASGGSGREIDTQYF
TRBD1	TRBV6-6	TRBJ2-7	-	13	TGTGCCAGCAGTTACCCGGACAGGTTGACCATGAACTTC	CASSYPDRLTMNF
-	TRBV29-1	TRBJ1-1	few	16	TGCAGCGTTGAGACCGGAAGGGGGGGAGCCGGGACTGAAGCTTTCTTT	CSVETGRGGAGTEAFF
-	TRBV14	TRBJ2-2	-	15	TGTGCCAGCAGCGGTCTGGAACTAGCCACCGGGGAGCTGTTTTTT	CASSGLELATGELFF
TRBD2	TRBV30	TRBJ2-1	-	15	TGTGCCTGGAGGGCCCTCGGCGGGGGGTACAATGAGCAGTTCTTC	CAWRALGGGYNEQFF
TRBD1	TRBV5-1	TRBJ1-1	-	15	TGCGCCAGCAGCAGGGGGGACAGGGGCTTGGCACAAGCTTTCTTT	CASSRGDRGLAQAFF
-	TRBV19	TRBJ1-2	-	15	TGTGCCAGTAGTGTCCAAACCACGGTTAACTATGGCTACACCTTC	CASSVQTTVNYGYTF
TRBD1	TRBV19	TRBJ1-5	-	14	TGTGCCAGTAGTAAGACAGGGCCGAATCAGCCCCAGCATTTT	CASSKTGPNQPQHF
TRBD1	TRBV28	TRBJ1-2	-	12	TGTGCCAGCAGTTCACAGGGGGCTGGCTACACCTTC	CASSSQGAGYTF